The 20 T cell receptor beta chains below all came from one sample that was sequenced in a study of cytomegalovirus exposure and HLA in healthy donors. In the PCR, 60 Vbeta and 13 Jbeta primers were used. Sequenced by immunoSEQ multiplex PCR; TCRdb stores in-frame clones only, minus some. There are 65,000 to 95,000 clones in the sample, with around 7% held by the top ten. Input material: PBMCs. Receptors were obtained from a female donor in good health and CMV-seropositive.

The chain is built from TRBV28 and TRBJ2-2; 9 bases align to TRBD2. The CDR3 is 16 residues long. J gave up 7 bases and V 1 base, and 7 bases lay outside the gene matches. Germline values: CDR1 MDHEN, CDR2 SYDVKM. The CDR3 nucleotides are TGTGCCAGCAGTTTATCCCCAGCGGGAGGAATCGGGGAGCTGTTTTTT. Translated, it gives CASSLSPAGGIGELFF.

The chain links TRBV7-2 to TRBJ1-5, with no clear D. This CDR3 contains 13 residues. Germline values: CDR1 SGHTA, CDR2 FQGNSA. Trimming took 5 bases from V and 6 from J, leaving 11 bases between them. The CDR3 sequence: CASSLGEAQPQHF. CDR3 coding DNA: TGTGCCAGCAGCCTCGGGGAGGCTCAGCCCCAGCATTTT.

This chain links TRBV18 with TRBJ1-1; D call uncertain. The CDR3 is 14 amino acids. Germline assignment: CDR1 KGHSH and CDR2 LQKENI. V lost 2 bases and J lost 2, with 9 bases in between. CDR3 protein: CASSPSSRNTEAFF. CDR3 bases: TGTGCCAGCTCACCAAGTAGCCGCAACACTGAAGCTTTCTTT.

V gene TRBV7-8 combines with J gene TRBJ2-1, with TRBD2 identical over 10 bases. The V gene end was trimmed by 4 bases and the J gene end by 4 bases; junction bases not matched to a gene: 7. The CDR3 has 16 amino acids. Germline CDR1 is SGHVS and CDR2 is FQNEAQ. The CDR3 region is CASSSLSGGAYNEQFF. CDR3 in DNA: TGTGCCAGCAGCTCTTTGAGCGGGGGGGCTTACAATGAGCAGTTCTTC.

The V gene is TRBV5-5, the J gene TRBJ1-1, with 7 bases fitting TRBD1. The CDR3 has 13 residues. Trimming took 4 bases from V and 5 from J; bases not matched to a gene: 5. CDR1 and CDR2 from the germline V gene are SGHKS and YYEKEE (reference sequence). In DNA form, the CDR3 reads TGTGCCAGCAGCGCACAGGGGAGTACTGAAGCTTTCTTT. This encodes CASSAQGSTEAFF.

This chain uses TRBV30 with TRBJ2-5; the D gene is possibly TRBD2 (7 bases). The J call could be wrong; TRBJ2-7 is a better fit for the DNA end. The CDR3 extends over 16 amino acids. Germline CDR1 reads GTSNPN; CDR2 reads SVGIG (reference sequence). The CDR3 bases are TGTGCCTGGATTCCCGATGGGGGGGGCCCATCCTACGAGCAGTACTTC. This codes for CAWIPDGGGPSYEQYF.

The chain couples TRBV28 to TRBJ2-5; TRBD1 matches at 7 bases. The closer fit of TRBJ2-7 to the DNA end suggests the J call may be wrong. CDR1 and CDR2 from the germline V gene are MDHEN and SYDVKM. The CDR3 spans 14 residues. CDR3 sequence reads: CASSSQTGIHEQYF. The CDR3 DNA follows: TGTGCCAGCAGTTCCCAGACAGGGATCCACGAGCAGTACTTC.

The V and J genes are TRBV4-1 and TRBJ1-1, with a weak D call TRBD1 (6 bases). CDR1 and CDR2 from the germline V gene are MGHRA and YSYEKL. Trimming took 2 bases from V and 10 from J, leaving 17 bases between them. The CDR3 has 14 amino acids. In DNA form, the CDR3 reads TGCGCCAGCAGCCAAAACACCGGGACATCGGGAGCTTTCTTT. Translated: CASSQNTGTSGAFF.

The chain combines TRBV5-1 with TRBJ2-1, with D perhaps matching TRBD1 (5 bases). This CDR3 contains 17 residues. Germline CDR1 is SGHRS and CDR2 is YFSETQ. The V end lost 4 bases, the J end lost 0 bases, and 17 bases lay between the germline ends. The CDR3 loop is CASSVNRPRSSYNEQFF. DNA for the CDR3: TGCGCCAGCAGCGTTAACAGGCCCCGAAGCTCCTACAATGAGCAGTTCTTC.

The genes are TRBV18 and TRBJ2-5; TRBD1 matches 7 bases. CDR3 length: 14 amino acids. In germline, CDR1 is KGHSH, CDR2 LQKENI. With V trimmed by 3 bases and J by 5 bases, 6 bases remained unmatched. The CDR3 reads CASSPTGPGETQYF. CDR3 bases: TGTGCCAGCTCACCGACAGGGCCGGGGGAGACCCAGTACTTC.

V is TRBV29-1 and J is TRBJ1-2; TRBD1 matches 7 bases. The CDR3 has 15 residues. Germline V gene data show CDR1 as SQVTM and CDR2 as ANQGSEA. Trimming at V came to 6 bases and at J to 7 bases, leaving 17 bases not matched to a gene. DNA of the CDR3: TGCAGCGTGGGCCGGGGCAGGGGGGAGATACCTGGCTACACCTTC. This translates into CSVGRGRGEIPGYTF.

J is TRBJ1-2 and V is TRBV29-1; TRBD1 matches 7 bases. CDR1 and CDR2 from the germline V gene are SQVTM and ANQGSEA. The CDR3 length is 11 residues. V lost 7 bases to trimming and J lost 7 bases; unmatched junction nucleotides: 6. Here the CDR3 reads CSADRASGYTF. In DNA, the CDR3 is TGCAGCGCAGACAGGGCCAGTGGCTACACCTTC.

The chain joins TRBV28 to TRBJ1-2; D gene uncertain. This CDR3 contains 14 residues. Trimming pared 4 bases from V and 6 bases from J, leaving 15 bases between. The germline V gene encodes CDR1 MDHEN and CDR2 SYDVKM. CDR3 coding DNA: TGTGCCAGCAGTTACCGCCCCCCTGGAGATGGCTACACCTTC. As protein: CASSYRPPGDGYTF.

The chain has TRBV19 and TRBJ1-1; tentatively, D is TRBD1 (5 bases). From germline, CDR1 is LNHDA and CDR2 SQIVND (reference sequence). The CDR3 has 14 amino acids. V was pared by 8 bases and J by 7 bases, with 20 bases between. In DNA form, the CDR3 reads TGTGCCAGTTCAGACAGACCCCGAAGTAGTGAAGCTTTCTTT. Protein sequence: CASSDRPRSSEAFF.

The chain uses TRBV28 and TRBJ2-5, with D perhaps matching TRBD2 (5 bases). CDR1 is MDHEN and CDR2 is SYDVKM in the germline V gene. The CDR3 spans 13 residues. V shed 3 bases and J shed 5 bases, with 10 bases lying between them. The CDR3 region has the DNA TGTGCCAGCAGTTTGGGAGCTTGGGAGACCCAGTACTTC. It codes for CASSLGAWETQYF.

This chain links TRBV2 with TRBJ1-4; D gene uncertain. In germline, CDR1 is SNHLY, CDR2 FYNNEI. Trimming left V 1 base short and J 8 bases short, with 11 bases between. This CDR3 has 14 amino acids. The CDR3 DNA is TGTGCCAGCAGTGAAGGCGGGTTTAGGGAAAAACTGTTTTTT. This gives the protein CASSEGGFREKLFF.

This sequence joins TRBV6-1 and TRBJ2-1; 12 nucleotides line up with TRBD2. The V segment lost 7 bases and the J segment 4 bases; nucleotides outside the gene matches: 5. Germline-derived CDR1 and CDR2 are MNHNS and SASEGT. The CDR3 covers 15 residues. The CDR3 DNA reads TGTGCCAGCATTTTACTAGCGGGGGGTTACAATGAGCAGTTCTTC. The encoded protein is CASILLAGGYNEQFF.

The chain couples TRBV10-3 to TRBJ2-7; TRBD1 aligns across 7 bases. Germline lookup yields CDR1 ENHRY and CDR2 SYGVKD. Losses at the gene ends were 3 bases for V and 0 bases for J; bases not matched to a gene: 8. CDR3 size: 16 residues. CDR3 sequence reads: CAISDLGQVSSYEQYF. CDR3 sequence (DNA): TGTGCCATCAGTGACCTAGGACAGGTTTCCTCCTACGAGCAGTACTTC.

V and J are TRBV7-2 and TRBJ2-7; TRBD1 might be the D (5 bases). The V and J ends lost 3 bases and 6 bases respectively, with 12 bases between them. The CDR3 contains 13 residues. Germline lookup yields CDR1 SGHTA and CDR2 FQGNSA. This CDR3 reads CASSFGHTVEQYF. CDR3 bases: TGTGCCAGCAGCTTCGGACATACTGTCGAGCAGTACTTC.

The chain joins TRBV6-6 to TRBJ2-1; perhaps TRBD2 as D (5 bases). The V end was cut by 7 bases, the J end by 6 bases, with 10 bases between. CDR3 length: 12 amino acids. CDR1 and CDR2 from the germline V gene are MNHNY and SVGAGI (reference sequence). This chain's CDR3 is CASTRGSNEQFF. CDR3 nucleotide sequence: TGTGCCAGCACCCGGGGTTCCAATGAGCAGTTCTTC.